One T cell receptor (beta chain) is described in this entry. Trimming pared 0 bases from V and 6 bases from J, leaving 12 bases between. Per the germline V gene, CDR1 is GTSNPN and CDR2 is SVGIG (reference sequence). The CDR3 has 14 amino acids. This sample was taken from a study of blood T cell repertoires in COVID-19. TCRdb keeps only in-frame clones here, not all; method: immunoSEQ multiplex PCR. Altogether around 450,000 clones are present, 75% to 90% being singletons, with the ten largest covering 0.7%. This TCR came from a woman between 18 and 29 years old who had recovered from COVID-19. The sample consisted of PBMCs or T cells enriched from blood (not recorded which). The chain uses TRBV30 and TRBJ1-5; D may be TRBD1 (6 bases). The CDR3 DNA sequence: TGTGCCTGGAGTGTACATCTAGGGGGTCAGCCCCAGCATTTT. Translation: CAWSVHLGGQPQHF.